This TCR beta chain was documented in a study of identical twins. CDR3 size: 17 residues. Per germline, CDR1 SGHRS and CDR2 YFSETQ. J was trimmed by 1 base and V by 0 bases; bases with no gene match: 5. TCRdb redid the calling of the 5' RACE reads with MiXCR, one entry per CDR3 protein. The sample contains about 190,000 distinct CDR3 sequences, 15% to 20% of which appear only once. This clonotype was counted between two and nine times. The same sample was also studied in work on T cells expressing NK-cell markers. According to that study: It was sorted CD3+CD56+NKG2C+, CD3+CD56+NKG2C- and CD3+CD56-NKG2C+ T cells that supplied the TCR beta repertoires.

This clonotype was obtained from a woman between 18 and 30 years old in good health. Sequencing was performed on CD8+ T cells sorted from blood. The rearrangement uses TRBV5-1 and TRBJ2-7, with TRBD2 identical over 12 bases. CDR3 DNA: TGCGCCAGCAGCTTGGCAACTAGCGGGGGGCGATCCTACGAGCAGTACTTC. Protein: CASSLATSGGRSYEQYF.